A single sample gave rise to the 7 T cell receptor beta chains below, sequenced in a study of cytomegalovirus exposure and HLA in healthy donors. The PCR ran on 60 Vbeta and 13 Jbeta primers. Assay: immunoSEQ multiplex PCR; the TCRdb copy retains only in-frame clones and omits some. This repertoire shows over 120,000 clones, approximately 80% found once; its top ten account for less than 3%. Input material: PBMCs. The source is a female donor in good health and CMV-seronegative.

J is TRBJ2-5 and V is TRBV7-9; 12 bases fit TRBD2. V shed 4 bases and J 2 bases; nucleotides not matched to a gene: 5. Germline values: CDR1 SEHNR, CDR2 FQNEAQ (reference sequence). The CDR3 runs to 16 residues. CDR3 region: CASSSRTSGDQETQYF. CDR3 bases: TGTGCCAGCAGCTCTAGGACTAGCGGGGATCAAGAGACCCAGTACTTC.

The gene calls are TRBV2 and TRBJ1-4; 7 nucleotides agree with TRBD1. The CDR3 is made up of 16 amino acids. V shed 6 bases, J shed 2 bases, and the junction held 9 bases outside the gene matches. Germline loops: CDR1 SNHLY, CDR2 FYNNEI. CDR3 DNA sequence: TGTGCCAGCAGGCAAACCGGGACAGCCACTAATGAAAAACTGTTTTTT. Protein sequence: CASRQTGTATNEKLFF. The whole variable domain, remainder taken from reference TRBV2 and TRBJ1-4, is EPEVTQTPSHQVTQMGQEVILRCVPISNHLYFYWYRQILGQKVEFLVSFYNNEISEKSEIFDDQFSVERPDGSNFTLKIRSTKLEDSAMYFCASRQTGTATNEKLFFGSGTQLSVL.

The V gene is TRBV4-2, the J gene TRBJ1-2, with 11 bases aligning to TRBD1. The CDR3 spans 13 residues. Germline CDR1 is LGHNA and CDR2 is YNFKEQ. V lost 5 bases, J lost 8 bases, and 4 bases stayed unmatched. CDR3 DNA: TGTGCCAGCAGCGGACAGGGGGCGAGGGGCTACACCTTC. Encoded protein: CASSGQGARGYTF.

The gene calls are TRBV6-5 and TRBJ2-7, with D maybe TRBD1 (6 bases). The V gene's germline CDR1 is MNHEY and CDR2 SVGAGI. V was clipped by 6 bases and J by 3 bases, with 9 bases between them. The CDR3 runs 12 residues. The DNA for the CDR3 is TGTGCCAGCAGCCCACAGGGCTACGAGCAGTACTTC. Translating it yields CASSPQGYEQYF.

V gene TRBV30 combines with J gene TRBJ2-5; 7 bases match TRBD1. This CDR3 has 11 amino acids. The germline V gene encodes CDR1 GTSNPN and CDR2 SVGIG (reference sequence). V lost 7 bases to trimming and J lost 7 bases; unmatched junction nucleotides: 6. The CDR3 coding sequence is TGTGCCTTGATCACAGGGGCGACCCAGTACTTC. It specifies CALITGATQYF. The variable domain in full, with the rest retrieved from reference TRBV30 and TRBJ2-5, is SQTIHQWPATLVQPVGSPLSLECTVEGTSNPNLYWYRQAAGRGLQLLFYSVGIGQISSEVPQNLSASRPQDRQFILSSKKLLLSDSGFYLCALITGATQYFGPGTRLLVL.

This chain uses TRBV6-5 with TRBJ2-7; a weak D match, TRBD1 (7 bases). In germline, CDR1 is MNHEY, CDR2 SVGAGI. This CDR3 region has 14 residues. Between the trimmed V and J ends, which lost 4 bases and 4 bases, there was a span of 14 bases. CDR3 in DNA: TGTGCCAGCAGTTTTGGAGGGGGCGGGTACGAGCAGTACTTC. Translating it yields CASSFGGGGYEQYF.

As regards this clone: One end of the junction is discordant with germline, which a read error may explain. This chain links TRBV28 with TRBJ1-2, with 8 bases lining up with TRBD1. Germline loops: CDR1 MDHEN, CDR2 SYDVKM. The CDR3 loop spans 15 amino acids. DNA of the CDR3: TGTGCCAGCAGCTTCGTTGTCAGGGGGCAAGGCGGCTACCCCTTC. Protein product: CASSFVVRGQGGYPF.